This passage covers 4 T cell receptor beta chains from one sample sequenced in a study of regulatory and conventional T cells in RAG deficiency. Clones were sequenced by immunoSEQ multiplex PCR, and TCRdb holds only the in-frame ones, with some missing. The sample lists around 30,000 clones, nearly 95% occurring once. Conventional CD4+ T cells were sorted from blood as CD25-low CD127-high cells. The sample was also linked to a second study, of regulatory T cells. This second study notes: The primer mix had 52 TRBV and 13 TRBJ primers.

The sample was CD25- CD4+ T cells sorted from blood. All receptors derive from a human donor in good health.

This clone has just one count. The gene calls are TRBV10-3 and TRBJ1-2, with TRBD1 matching over 7 bases. J gave up 6 bases and V 0 bases, and 4 bases lay outside the gene matches. Germline V gene lookup returns CDR1 ENHRY and CDR2 SYGVKD. This CDR3 has 14 amino acids. The CDR3 region has the DNA TGTGCCATCAGTGAGTCGAAGACAGGGAATGGCTACACCTTC. This gives the protein CAISESKTGNGYTF.

The chain is built from TRBV7-8 and TRBJ2-5, with 11 bases lining up with TRBD1. The CDR3 covers 17 residues. In germline, CDR1 is SGHVS, CDR2 FQNEAQ. Trimming at V came to 4 bases and at J to 5 bases, leaving 12 bases not matched to a gene. The CDR3 coding sequence is TGTGCCAGCAGCTCATCCCGCGGACAGGGGGCCGGGGAGACCCAGTACTTC. Translation: CASSSSRGQGAGETQYF.

The chain combines TRBV14 with TRBJ2-1; 9 positions match TRBD2. V trimming: 1 base; J trimming: 2 bases; junction bases outside the gene matches: 3. Germline assignment: CDR1 SGHDN and CDR2 FVKESK. The CDR3 is made up of 16 amino acids. The CDR3 loop reads CASSQVGGGAYNEQFF. In nucleotides, the CDR3 is TGTGCCAGCAGCCAAGTCGGCGGGGGGGCCTACAATGAGCAGTTCTTC.

Only one count was recorded for this clone. The J gene is TRBJ1-6, the V gene TRBV7-2, with D perhaps TRBD1 (5 bases). This CDR3 region has 17 residues. Germline values: CDR1 SGHTA, CDR2 FQGNSA. V lost 2 bases and J 1 base, leaving 12 bases between the germline ends. This chain's CDR3 is CASSLKGVQSYNSPLHF. The DNA of the CDR3 is TGTGCCAGCAGCTTAAAAGGGGTGCAGTCCTATAATTCACCCCTCCACTTT.